A selection of T cell receptor beta chains follows, all from one sample in a study of blood T cell repertoires in COVID-19. Only in-frame clones appear in the TCRdb table, and some are missing; sequencing was by immunoSEQ multiplex PCR. The sample lists approximately 66,000 clones; about 86% were seen once. The sequenced sample was peripheral blood. The receptors here all came from a man aged 45-65 years with active COVID-19. Each CDR3 is given with its conserved first and last residue. D genes are given only for firm matches. Size is omitted from some rows. Given values are once, few, many or a class for expanded clones.

j_gene: TRBJ2-3; abundance: .; v_gene: TRBV6-5; d_gene: TRBD2; CDR3aa: CASSFTLAGGVDTQYF; CDR3nt: TGTGCCAGCAGTTTCACCCTAGCGGGAGGGGTAGATACGCAGTATTTT
j_gene: TRBJ2-3; abundance: .; v_gene: TRBV9; d_gene: .; CDR3aa: CASSVRAGEWADTQYF; CDR3nt: TGTGCCAGCAGCGTAAGGGCAGGGGAATGGGCAGATACGCAGTATTTT
j_gene: TRBJ1-5; abundance: .; v_gene: TRBV7-3; d_gene: TRBD1; CDR3aa: CASSPRGWGQQNNQPQHF; CDR3nt: TGTGCCAGCAGTCCAAGGGGCTGGGGACAGCAAAATAATCAGCCCCAGCATTTT
j_gene: TRBJ1-6; abundance: .; v_gene: TRBV28; d_gene: TRBD1; CDR3aa: CASSTGTDSPLHF; CDR3nt: TGTGCCAGCAGTACCGGGACAGATTCACCCCTCCACTTT
j_gene: TRBJ1-2; abundance: .; v_gene: TRBV18; d_gene: .; CDR3aa: CASSPAGGGNYGYTF; CDR3nt: TGTGCCAGCTCACCGGCTGGGGGGGGGAATTATGGCTACACCTTC
j_gene: TRBJ2-3; abundance: few; v_gene: TRBV29-1; d_gene: TRBD2; CDR3aa: CSVGGMTSGRADFRTDTQYF; CDR3nt: TGCAGCGTTGGGGGAATGACTAGCGGGAGGGCTGATTTTAGAACAGATACGCAGTATTTT
j_gene: TRBJ2-1; abundance: .; v_gene: TRBV20-1; d_gene: TRBD1; CDR3aa: CSANRGNEQFF; CDR3nt: TGCAGTGCGAACAGGGGGAATGAGCAGTTCTTC
j_gene: TRBJ2-3; abundance: .; v_gene: TRBV11-3; d_gene: .; CDR3aa: CASSSGGTDTQYF; CDR3nt: TGTGCCAGCAGCTCGGGGGGCACAGATACGCAGTATTTT
j_gene: TRBJ2-1; abundance: .; v_gene: TRBV3-1/TRBV3-2; d_gene: .; CDR3aa: CASSQDRLAVYNEQFF; CDR3nt: TGTGCCAGCAGCCAAGATAGATTAGCGGTATACAATGAGCAGTTCTTC
j_gene: TRBJ1-3; abundance: .; v_gene: TRBV9; d_gene: .; CDR3aa: CASSVNTASGNTIYF; CDR3nt: TGTGCCAGCAGCGTAAATACTGCCTCTGGAAACACCATATATTTT
j_gene: TRBJ2-1; abundance: once; v_gene: TRBV7-2; d_gene: .; CDR3aa: CASSLSGSSYNEQFF; CDR3nt: TGTGCCAGCAGCTTGTCCGGGAGCTCCTACAATGAGCAGTTCTTC
j_gene: TRBJ1-1; abundance: .; v_gene: TRBV5-6; d_gene: .; CDR3aa: CASSPQAGLGEAFF; CDR3nt: TGTGCCAGCAGCCCCCAGGCAGGCCTTGGTGAAGCTTTCTTT
j_gene: TRBJ2-7; abundance: .; v_gene: TRBV18; d_gene: TRBD1; CDR3aa: CASSRAGGSYEQYF; CDR3nt: TGTGCCAGCTCACGGGCAGGGGGCTCCTACGAGCAGTACTTC
j_gene: TRBJ2-2; abundance: .; v_gene: TRBV6-5; d_gene: TRBD2; CDR3aa: CASSYWAGGNTGELFF; CDR3nt: TGTGCCAGCAGTTACTGGGCGGGGGGGAACACCGGGGAGCTGTTTTTT
j_gene: TRBJ2-3; abundance: .; v_gene: TRBV2; d_gene: .; CDR3aa: CASRGLAGHTDTQYF; CDR3nt: TGTGCCAGCAGAGGATTGGCGGGCCACACAGATACGCAGTATTTT
j_gene: TRBJ2-2; abundance: once; v_gene: TRBV5-5; d_gene: TRBD1; CDR3aa: CASSGQIERTGELFF; CDR3nt: TGTGCCAGCTCGGGACAGATCGAAAGGACCGGGGAGCTGTTTTTT
j_gene: TRBJ2-4; abundance: .; v_gene: TRBV5-1; d_gene: .; CDR3aa: CASSHSGDENIQYF; CDR3nt: TGCGCCAGCTCTCACTCGGGTGATGAAAACATTCAGTACTTC
j_gene: TRBJ1-2; abundance: .; v_gene: TRBV6-6; d_gene: .; CDR3aa: CASSYSETAGYTF; CDR3nt: TGTGCCAGCAGTTACAGCGAGACAGCGGGCTACACCTTC
j_gene: TRBJ2-1; abundance: .; v_gene: TRBV11-3; d_gene: .; CDR3aa: CASSLNRITYNEQFF; CDR3nt: TGTGCCAGCAGCTTAAACAGGATCACCTACAATGAGCAGTTCTTC
j_gene: TRBJ2-5; abundance: .; v_gene: TRBV5-1; d_gene: .; CDR3aa: CASSLGPAGYQETQYF; CDR3nt: TGCGCCAGCAGCTTGGGCCCGGCAGGGTACCAAGAGACCCAGTACTTC
j_gene: TRBJ1-1; abundance: .; v_gene: TRBV7-3; d_gene: .; CDR3aa: CASSLWQNTEAFF; CDR3nt: TGTGCCAGCAGCTTGTGGCAGAACACTGAAGCTTTCTTT
j_gene: TRBJ1-2; abundance: .; v_gene: TRBV9; d_gene: .; CDR3aa: CASSFRGNYGYTF; CDR3nt: TGTGCCAGCAGCTTCAGGGGTAACTATGGCTACACCTTC
j_gene: TRBJ1-5; abundance: .; v_gene: TRBV19; d_gene: TRBD1; CDR3aa: CASSWQGAGQPQHF; CDR3nt: TGTGCCAGTAGTTGGCAGGGGGCTGGTCAGCCCCAGCATTTT
j_gene: TRBJ1-1; abundance: few; v_gene: TRBV6-1; d_gene: .; CDR3aa: CASSEVRQAEAFF; CDR3nt: TGTGCCAGCAGTGAAGTCCGTCAGGCTGAAGCTTTCTTT
j_gene: TRBJ1-5; abundance: .; v_gene: TRBV6-5; d_gene: TRBD1; CDR3aa: CASRPYRGGNQPQHF; CDR3nt: TGTGCCAGCAGACCTTACAGGGGTGGCAATCAGCCCCAGCATTTT
j_gene: TRBJ2-3; abundance: .; v_gene: TRBV3-1/TRBV3-2; d_gene: .; CDR3aa: CASSHTKDRNTDTQYF; CDR3nt: TGTGCCAGCAGCCATACCAAGGACAGAAACACAGATACGCAGTATTTT
j_gene: TRBJ1-1; abundance: few; v_gene: TRBV20-1; d_gene: .; CDR3aa: CSAYSWTEAFF; CDR3nt: TGCAGTGCATACAGCTGGACTGAAGCTTTCTTT
j_gene: TRBJ1-2; abundance: .; v_gene: TRBV27; d_gene: .; CDR3aa: CASSLSGSLENYGYTF; CDR3nt: TGTGCCAGCAGTTTATCGGGTAGCCTTGAAAACTATGGCTACACCTTC
j_gene: TRBJ1-3; abundance: few; v_gene: TRBV9; d_gene: TRBD1; CDR3aa: CASSVPRTGTIEDTIYF; CDR3nt: TGTGCCAGCAGCGTACCCAGGACAGGGACCATTGAGGACACCATATATTTT
j_gene: TRBJ1-1; abundance: .; v_gene: TRBV12-3/TRBV12-4; d_gene: .; CDR3aa: CASSLRVNTEAFF; CDR3nt: TGTGCCAGCAGTTTGAGGGTGAACACTGAAGCTTTCTTT
j_gene: TRBJ1-1; abundance: .; v_gene: TRBV6-1; d_gene: .; CDR3aa: CASSEARSTEAFF; CDR3nt: TGTGCCAGCAGTGAAGCCCGGAGCACTGAAGCTTTCTTT
j_gene: TRBJ2-2; abundance: .; v_gene: TRBV5-1; d_gene: TRBD1; CDR3aa: CASSWDRDSGELFF; CDR3nt: TGCGCCAGCAGCTGGGACAGGGACTCCGGGGAGCTGTTTTTT
j_gene: TRBJ1-1; abundance: .; v_gene: TRBV28; d_gene: .; CDR3aa: CASTLPPGNTEAFF; CDR3nt: TGTGCCAGCACCCTACCCCCAGGAAACACTGAAGCTTTCTTT
j_gene: TRBJ1-1; abundance: .; v_gene: TRBV2; d_gene: TRBD1; CDR3aa: CASRGQGGGTEAFF; CDR3nt: TGTGCCAGCAGGGGACAGGGAGGGGGAACTGAAGCTTTCTTT
j_gene: TRBJ1-6; abundance: .; v_gene: TRBV28; d_gene: TRBD1; CDR3aa: CASSSETGTNSPLHF; CDR3nt: TGTGCCAGCAGTTCAGAGACAGGGACTAATTCACCCCTCCACTTT
j_gene: TRBJ1-2; abundance: .; v_gene: TRBV11-2; d_gene: TRBD1; CDR3aa: CASSSPGQKYGYTF; CDR3nt: TGTGCCAGCAGCTCACCGGGACAGAAATATGGCTACACCTTC
j_gene: TRBJ1-6; abundance: .; v_gene: TRBV27; d_gene: .; CDR3aa: CASSWRDSPLHF; CDR3nt: TGTGCCAGCAGTTGGAGGGATTCACCCCTCCACTTT
j_gene: TRBJ2-1; abundance: .; v_gene: TRBV14; d_gene: TRBD2; CDR3aa: CASSQIGASGPYNEQFF; CDR3nt: TGTGCCAGCAGCCAAATCGGGGCTAGCGGCCCGTACAATGAGCAGTTCTTC
j_gene: TRBJ2-1; abundance: .; v_gene: TRBV27; d_gene: .; CDR3aa: CASSLEVHSYNEQFF; CDR3nt: TGTGCCAGCAGTTTAGAGGTTCACTCCTACAATGAGCAGTTCTTC
j_gene: TRBJ2-5; abundance: .; v_gene: TRBV6-6; d_gene: TRBD1; CDR3aa: CASSSPGQGKETQYF; CDR3nt: TGTGCCAGCAGTTCACCGGGACAGGGGAAAGAGACCCAGTACTTC
j_gene: TRBJ1-5; abundance: .; v_gene: TRBV29-1; d_gene: .; CDR3aa: CSASPGSNQPQHF; CDR3nt: TGCAGCGCTTCCCCGGGGAGCAATCAGCCCCAGCATTTT
j_gene: TRBJ2-1; abundance: .; v_gene: TRBV29-1; d_gene: .; CDR3aa: CSVEDQGAGYNEQFF; CDR3nt: TGCAGCGTTGAAGATCAAGGGGCGGGGTACAATGAGCAGTTCTTC
j_gene: TRBJ1-1; abundance: .; v_gene: TRBV3-1/TRBV3-2; d_gene: .; CDR3aa: CASSSRGNTEAFF; CDR3nt: TGTGCCAGCAGCTCACGAGGGAACACTGAAGCTTTCTTT
j_gene: TRBJ1-2; abundance: .; v_gene: TRBV5-1; d_gene: .; CDR3aa: CASSSHRENYGYTF; CDR3nt: TGCGCCAGCAGTTCCCACAGGGAGAACTATGGCTACACCTTC
j_gene: TRBJ1-5; abundance: .; v_gene: TRBV28; d_gene: .; CDR3aa: CASSPLHLTGEQPQHF; CDR3nt: TGTGCCAGCAGTCCTTTACATCTGACAGGAGAGCAGCCCCAGCATTTT
j_gene: TRBJ2-2; abundance: .; v_gene: TRBV28; d_gene: TRBD2; CDR3aa: CASTGLAGGTGELFF; CDR3nt: TGTGCCAGCACGGGACTAGCGGGAGGCACCGGGGAGCTGTTTTTT
j_gene: TRBJ2-1; abundance: .; v_gene: TRBV4-2; d_gene: TRBD2; CDR3aa: CASSRYSGDHNEQFF; CDR3nt: TGTGCCAGCAGCCGGTACAGCGGGGACCACAATGAGCAGTTCTTC
j_gene: TRBJ2-7; abundance: few; v_gene: TRBV4-1; d_gene: .; CDR3aa: CASSQDHGYEQYF; CDR3nt: TGCGCCAGCAGCCAAGATCACGGGTACGAGCAGTACTTC
j_gene: TRBJ2-1; abundance: once; v_gene: TRBV24-1; d_gene: TRBD2; CDR3aa: CATSDGTSGGNEQFF; CDR3nt: TGTGCCACCAGTGATGGGACTAGCGGGGGCAATGAGCAGTTCTTC
j_gene: TRBJ2-1; abundance: .; v_gene: TRBV5-4; d_gene: TRBD2; CDR3aa: CASSPGLAPDEQFF; CDR3nt: TGTGCCAGCAGCCCTGGACTAGCCCCCGATGAGCAGTTCTTC
j_gene: TRBJ2-2; abundance: .; v_gene: TRBV20-1; d_gene: TRBD1; CDR3aa: CSAYDREQLFF; CDR3nt: TGCAGTGCCTACGACAGGGAGCAGCTGTTTTTT
j_gene: TRBJ2-5; abundance: .; v_gene: TRBV9; d_gene: TRBD1; CDR3aa: CASSVYGTGALQETQYF; CDR3nt: TGTGCCAGCAGCGTATACGGGACAGGGGCTTTACAAGAGACCCAGTACTTC
j_gene: TRBJ1-2; abundance: .; v_gene: TRBV10-3; d_gene: TRBD1; CDR3aa: CAITLQPGQGYYGYTF; CDR3nt: TGTGCCATCACCCTTCAACCGGGACAGGGGTACTATGGCTACACCTTC